The 25 T cell receptor beta chains below all came from one sample that was sequenced in a study of Ad26.COV2.S vaccination and SARS-CoV-2 variants listed by TCRdb under 2021. Taken with the paper, the label for time point translates to: individuals recovered from natural SARS-CoV-2 infection. Receptors were amplified or captured by the immunoSEQ multiplex PCR assay. The table was pulled from immuneACCESS by TCRdb, which kept in-frame rearrangements only. Such tables lose some clones; where checked, under half of the loss comes from unresolved V genes, and the rest has no known cause. For this sample the table gives more than 150,000 clones, of which 70% to 90% were detected only once. The leading ten clones occupy less than 6% of the sample. Source: peripheral blood, taken after recovery from COVID-19. The origin of the receptors is a human donor who had recovered from COVID-19.

The J gene is TRBJ1-1, the V gene TRBV10-3; D remains ambiguous. The CDR3 extends over 12 amino acids. Germline V gives CDR1 ENHRY, CDR2 SYGVKD. V lost 6 bases and J lost 0, with 5 bases in between. The CDR3 DNA reads TGTGCCATCAGGGAAGTGAACACTGAAGCTTTCTTT. Residues: CAIREVNTEAFF.

This chain connects TRBV30 to TRBJ1-1, with 9 bases fitting TRBD1. CDR3 length equals 12 residues. Germline V gene data show CDR1 as GTSNPN and CDR2 as SVGIG (reference sequence). Trimming cost V 1 base and J 7 bases; bases outside gene matches: 1. For the CDR3, the DNA is TGTGCCTGGAGTGCGGGACAGGGTGAAGCTTTCTTT. Translation gives CAWSAGQGEAFF.

This chain uses TRBV5-6 with TRBJ2-1; TRBD2 matches 11 bases. The CDR3 covers 16 residues. Germline CDR1 reads SGHDT; CDR2 reads YYEEEE. V lost 4 bases to trimming and J lost 8 bases; unmatched junction nucleotides: 11. The CDR3 DNA reads TGTGCCAGCAGCCTAGTGGGTAGCGGGAGGGGTTATGAGCAGTTCTTC. Protein: CASSLVGSGRGYEQFF.

CDR3 sequence reads: CASNNEVGWANVLTF. The CDR3 bases are TGTGCCAGCAACAACGAGGTTGGTTGGGCCAACGTCCTGACTTTC. The J gene is TRBJ2-6, the V gene TRBV7-9, with unresolved D. CDR3 size: 15 residues. The V gene lost 7 bases and the J gene lost 5 bases, with 15 bases spanning the gap. The germline gives CDR1 SEHNR, CDR2 FQNEAQ (reference sequence).

In this sample, this clone is medium-sized. The CDR3: CASSNTISGNTIYF. The CDR3 region has the DNA TGTGCCAGTAGTAACACGATCTCTGGAAACACCATATATTTT. The chain recombines TRBV19 with TRBJ1-3; D is uncertain. This CDR3 spans 14 amino acids. Germline V gene lookup returns CDR1 LNHDA and CDR2 SQIVND (reference sequence). The ends were cut back, 4 bases at V and 0 bases at J, with 7 bases in the middle.

The rearrangement joins TRBV6-5 to TRBJ2-6; no clear D gene. V lost 10 bases to trimming and J lost 0 bases, with 10 bases between them. In germline, CDR1 is MNHEY, CDR2 SVGAGI. The CDR3 is 14 residues long. The CDR3 DNA reads TGTGCCACCCATCTGGGCTCTGGGGCCAACGTCCTGACTTTC. Amino acid sequence: CATHLGSGANVLTF.

J is TRBJ2-7 and V is TRBV5-5; 11 bases align to TRBD2. Germline CDR1 SGHKS, CDR2 YYEKEE (reference sequence). Germline trimming cut 4 bases from V and 6 bases from J; bases unmatched to any gene: 12. The CDR3 contains 16 residues. The CDR3 here is CASSLRVAGGPGEQYF. For the CDR3, the DNA is TGTGCCAGCAGCCTCAGAGTAGCGGGGGGGCCGGGCGAGCAGTACTTC.

The DNA of the CDR3 is TGTGCCAGCAGACCTCCGGGACAGGTGACGGGGCAGCCCCAGCATTTT. This codes for CASRPPGQVTGQPQHF. The chain has TRBV28 and TRBJ1-5; 8 bases are a match to TRBD1. From germline, CDR1 is MDHEN and CDR2 SYDVKM. J lost 7 bases, V lost 6 bases, and 14 bases had no gene match. The CDR3 is 16 amino acids.

The chain carries TRBV27 and TRBJ2-1, with D perhaps TRBD2 (6 bases). Between the trimmed V and J ends, which lost 10 bases and 5 bases, there was a span of 24 bases. The germline gives CDR1 MNHEY, CDR2 SMNVEV (reference sequence). The CDR3 loop spans 16 amino acids. Here the CDR3 DNA reads TGTGCCACCGTTCCCGGATGGGGGGAGGTTCACAATGAGCAGTTCTTC. It yields the protein CATVPGWGEVHNEQFF.

This rearrangement joins TRBV2 to TRBJ1-5; D gene unclear. The germline V gene encodes CDR1 SNHLY and CDR2 FYNNEI. Trimming took off 7 bases at V and 0 bases at J, with 4 bases between the two ends. This CDR3 spans 12 amino acids. In nucleotides, the CDR3 is TGTGCCAGCAAAGCTAGCAATCAGCCCCAGCATTTT. It encodes CASKASNQPQHF.

This clone was seen a handful of times. The chain joins TRBV6-2 or TRBV6-3 to TRBJ2-6, with TRBD1 as a possible D gene (5 bases). The germline V gene encodes CDR1 MNHEY and CDR2 SVGEGT. This CDR3 region has 15 residues. Between the trimmed V and J ends, which lost 2 bases and 0 bases, there was a span of 5 bases. The CDR3 sequence: CASSYDSSGANVLTF. Here the CDR3 DNA reads TGTGCCAGCAGTTACGACAGCTCTGGGGCCAACGTCCTGACTTTC.

This clone occurred once. The chain joins TRBV28 to TRBJ2-3; 7 nucleotides line up with TRBD2. CDR3 length equals 15 residues. Germline loops: CDR1 MDHEN, CDR2 SYDVKM. The V and J ends lost 3 bases and 3 bases, in that order; junction bases with no gene match: 6. CDR3 sequence reads: CASSFAGDRTDTQYF. The DNA of the CDR3 is TGTGCCAGCAGTTTCGCGGGGGATCGAACAGATACGCAGTATTTT.

V usage is TRBV7-3 and J usage is TRBJ1-3; D might be TRBD1 (5 bases). The germline CDR1 and CDR2 sequences are SGHTA and FQGTGA. Trimming stripped 4 bases from V and 3 bases from J, with 16 bases between. The CDR3 spans 16 residues. The CDR3 loop reads CASSSPPGFIGNTIYF. The CDR3 nucleotides read TGTGCCAGCAGCTCTCCACCAGGGTTTATTGGAAACACCATATATTTT.

This rearrangement joins TRBV19 to TRBJ2-5; 11 bases fit TRBD2. Trimming removed 7 bases from V and 5 bases from J; junction bases left unmatched: 9. The CDR3 is made up of 15 amino acids. Per the germline V gene, CDR1 is LNHDA and CDR2 is SQIVND (reference sequence). The CDR3 here is CASTFSGGAGETQYF. CDR3 in DNA: TGTGCCAGTACTTTTAGCGGGGGGGCAGGGGAGACCCAGTACTTC.

This clone appeared a single time. J is TRBJ2-7 and V is TRBV7-2, with D perhaps TRBD2 (7 bases). V was trimmed by 2 bases and J by 6 bases, leaving 20 bases between them. Germline CDR1 reads SGHTA; CDR2 reads FQGNSA. The CDR3 has 16 residues. CDR3 sequence reads: CASSLRRSGGPLEQYF. CDR3 bases: TGTGCCAGCAGCTTAAGACGATCCGGGGGGCCACTCGAGCAGTACTTC.

The chain has TRBV6-5 and TRBJ1-1; D is possibly TRBD1 (5 bases). V lost 5 bases to trimming and J lost 5 bases, with 12 bases between them. Germline V gives CDR1 MNHEY, CDR2 SVGAGI. This CDR3 region has 13 residues. The CDR3 DNA is TGTGCCAGCAGTAATTACAGGACAACTGAAGCTTTCTTT. Translated: CASSNYRTTEAFF.

The chain joins TRBV9 to TRBJ2-1; 8 nucleotides match TRBD2. The CDR3 has 14 residues. V dropped 3 bases and J dropped 4; count of bases not matched to a gene: 3. In germline, CDR1 is SGDLS, CDR2 YYNGEE. CDR3 in DNA: TGTGCCAGCAGCGCCGCGGGGGGATACAATGAGCAGTTCTTC. Translating it yields CASSAAGGYNEQFF. Complete variable domain (other parts from reference TRBV9 and TRBJ2-1): DSGVTQTPKHLITATGQRVTLRCSPRSGDLSVYWYQQSLDQGLQFLIQYYNGEERAKGNILERFSAQQFPDLHSELNLSSLELGDSALYFCASSAAGGYNEQFFGPGTRLTVL.

This rearrangement joins TRBV7-9 to TRBJ2-1; 8 bases agree with TRBD1. The CDR3 runs to 15 residues. Germline V lookup: CDR1 SEHNR, CDR2 FQNEAQ (reference sequence). The trim removed 7 bases at V and 6 bases at J, leaving 11 bases unmatched. The chain's CDR3 is CASNPYRGLGNEQFF. CDR3 DNA sequence: TGTGCCAGCAACCCGTACAGGGGGTTAGGCAATGAGCAGTTCTTC.

The V and J genes are TRBV7-9 and TRBJ2-3; 8 bases are shared with TRBD2. This CDR3 region has 14 residues. Germline trimming cut 4 bases from V and 4 bases from J; bases unmatched to any gene: 4. Looked up from germline, CDR1 is SEHNR and CDR2 is FQNEAQ (reference sequence). CDR3 coding DNA: TGTGCCAGCAGCTCAGCGGGAGAATCAGATACGCAGTATTTT. Amino acid sequence: CASSSAGESDTQYF.

This clone was detected once. The chain carries TRBV19 and TRBJ2-6; 7 nucleotides line up with TRBD1. The CDR3 is 14 residues long. Germline V CDR1 and CDR2: LNHDA, SQIVND (reference sequence). Trimming cost V 11 bases and J 2 bases; bases outside gene matches: 6. DNA of the CDR3: TGTGCCTCGACAGGGCGCCCTGGGGCCAACGTCCTGACTTTC. Translating gives CASTGRPGANVLTF.

The chain joins TRBV14 to TRBJ2-7; TRBD1 might be the D (5 bases). V was pared by 1 base and J by 8 bases, with 12 bases between. Germline V CDR1 and CDR2: SGHDN, FVKESK. This CDR3 comprises 13 residues. CDR3 DNA sequence: TGTGCCAGCAGCCAAGGAAACAGGCCAAAGCAGTACTTC. It yields the protein CASSQGNRPKQYF.

V is TRBV28 and J is TRBJ1-2, with TRBD1 matching 7 bases. V lost 8 bases and J lost 4; bases outside the gene matches: 4. Per germline, CDR1 MDHEN and CDR2 SYDVKM. The CDR3 covers 12 residues. As DNA, the CDR3 is TGTGCCAGCGTAGGGACAGTCTATGGCTACACCTTC. Encoded protein: CASVGTVYGYTF.

The CDR3 sequence: CASSLAASGLYSNQPQHF. The CDR3 bases are TGTGCCAGCAGCTTAGCGGCCTCGGGACTCTATAGCAATCAGCCCCAGCATTTT. V and J are TRBV7-2 and TRBJ1-5; a weak D match, TRBD1 (5 bases). The length of the CDR3 is 18 residues. Trimming stripped 0 bases from V and 0 bases from J, with 15 bases between. Germline CDR1 and CDR2: SGHTA and FQGNSA.

The gene calls are TRBV29-1 and TRBJ1-1; tentatively, D is TRBD1 (5 bases). Germline loops: CDR1 SQVTM, CDR2 ANQGSEA. This CDR3 has 12 residues. V was shortened by 5 bases and J by 2 bases, with 9 bases between the two germline ends. The CDR3 region is CSVKGANTEAFF. The CDR3 bases are TGCAGCGTTAAAGGGGCTAACACTGAAGCTTTCTTT.

The chain couples TRBV10-3 to TRBJ1-2, with no clear D. The CDR3 has 13 residues. V lost 0 bases to trimming and J lost 8 bases, with 10 bases between them. Germline values: CDR1 ENHRY, CDR2 SYGVKD. The CDR3 protein is CAISESRREGYTF. CDR3 in DNA: TGTGCCATCAGTGAGTCAAGGCGGGAGGGCTACACCTTC.